This TCR beta chain was obtained from a study of T cell changes during pregnancy in multiple sclerosis. The germline gives CDR1 SNHLY, CDR2 FYNNEI. The V gene lost 6 bases and the J gene lost 2 bases, with 11 bases spanning the gap. The CDR3 is 15 amino acids. Generated by immunoSEQ multiplex PCR, the TCRdb table keeps only in-frame clones and is missing some. The data hold roughly 100,000 clones, with 90% to 95% observed a single time. The sequence came from a female donor in good health, enrolled as a control in a pregnancy study. Source: peripheral blood, taken after pregnancy. The chain uses TRBV2 and TRBJ1-6; no clear D. DNA of the CDR3: TGTGCCAGCAGAAGTCCGTCGGCCTATAATTCACCCCTCCACTTT. As protein: CASRSPSAYNSPLHF.